This entry lists 22 T cell receptor beta chains sequenced from one sample in a study of T-cell memory formation after mild COVID-19. TCRdb processed the 5' RACE reads anew with MiXCR; each CDR3 protein has one entry. The profile covers about 440,000 distinct CDR3 sequences, with 15% to 25% appearing a single time and around 9.2% taken by the ten largest. Sequenced material: PBMCs or a T cell subset sorted from them (not recorded which). Receptors originate from an adult woman who had mild COVID-19 (a few samples of this study predate the infection). Cell type and time point are not known.

A few counts support this clonotype. The chain is built from TRBV29-1 and TRBJ1-4, with D perhaps TRBD1 (5 bases). The CDR3 loop spans 13 amino acids. V dropped 4 bases and J dropped 5 bases, with 11 bases sitting between them. Germline lookup yields CDR1 SQVTM and CDR2 ANQGSEA. The CDR3 DNA sequence: TGCAGCGTTGGGGGCCGGCTGAATGAAAAACTGTTTTTT. Translation gives CSVGGRLNEKLFF.

This chain connects TRBV18 to TRBJ2-7; D is undetermined. V lost 4 bases, J lost 3 bases, and 31 bases lay in between. Germline V gives CDR1 KGHSH, CDR2 LQKENI. The CDR3 has 20 amino acids. As DNA, the CDR3 is TGTGCCAGCTCACTCTACCGACCACCCGCCGGGCCCTTAGTGAGCTACGAGCAGTACTTC. It encodes CASSLYRPPAGPLVSYEQYF.

This clonotype has a handful of counts. The V and J genes are TRBV11-3 and TRBJ1-1; 7 positions match TRBD1. Germline CDR1 and CDR2: SGHNT and YENEEA. Losses at the gene ends were 3 bases for V and 10 bases for J; bases not matched to a gene: 11. This CDR3 is 14 amino acids long. The CDR3 DNA reads TGTGCCAGCAGCTTGCGGACAGGCCTAGGTGGAGCTTTCTTT. As protein: CASSLRTGLGGAFF.

This clonotype was recorded a few times. V gene TRBV6-2 or TRBV6-3 combines with J gene TRBJ1-5; no definite D call. CDR1 is MNHEY, CDR2 SVGEGT, per germline. There are 14 residues in the CDR3. V dropped 6 bases and J dropped 5 bases, with 14 bases sitting between them. The CDR3 loop is CASSLDGPYQPQHF. The CDR3 DNA reads TGTGCCAGCAGCTTGGACGGCCCTTATCAGCCCCAGCATTTT.

The sample holds a few counts of this clonotype. The chain uses TRBV2 and TRBJ1-5, with D hard to call. V dropped 2 bases and J dropped 7 bases, with 6 bases sitting between them. CDR3 length: 12 residues. Looked up from germline, CDR1 is SNHLY and CDR2 is FYNNEI. The CDR3 DNA is TGTGCCAGCAGTGAAAGCTGGCAGCCCCAGCATTTT. Translation gives CASSESWQPQHF.

CDR3 in amino acids: CASSKGFLGQGDAEAFF. The CDR3 bases are TGTGCCAGCAGCAAAGGGTTCCTGGGACAGGGGGACGCTGAAGCTTTCTTT. The genes are TRBV21-1 and TRBJ1-1; the D segment call TRBD1 is taken from the table without a DNA check. TRBV21-1 counts as a pseudogene. This CDR3 is 17 amino acids long.

This clonotype was seen only a few times. This chain connects TRBV5-1 to TRBJ2-3; D is possibly TRBD1 or TRBD2 (5 bases each). The CDR3 is 17 amino acids. Germline values: CDR1 SGHRS, CDR2 YFSETQ. V was cut by 1 base and J by 1 base, with 16 bases left in between. The CDR3 region has the DNA TGCGCCAGCAGCTTGACCCCCCCAGGGACCGGCACAGATACGCAGTATTTT. Its protein is CASSLTPPGTGTDTQYF. Using reference TRBV5-1 and TRBJ2-3 for the parts outside the CDR3, the full variable domain is KAGVTQTPRYLIKTRGQQVTLSCSPISGHRSVSWYQQTPGQGLQFLFEYFSETQRNKGNFPGRFSGRQFSNSRSEMNVSTLELGDSALYLCASSLTPPGTGTDTQYFGPGTRLTVL.

The rearrangement joins TRBV20-1 to TRBJ2-3; 7 nucleotides line up with TRBD1. Germline V lookup: CDR1 DFQATT, CDR2 SNEGSKA (reference sequence). J was trimmed by 4 bases and V by 5 bases; bases with no gene match: 6. This CDR3 comprises 13 residues. In DNA form, the CDR3 reads TGCAGTGCTGACAGGGATGTAGCAGATACGCAGTATTTT. Translated, it gives CSADRDVADTQYF.

This clonotype was picked up a small number of times. CDR3 coding DNA: TGCAGTGCTGCCGAGGGATCGGACTATGGCTACACCTTC. The encoded protein is CSAAEGSDYGYTF. The chain carries TRBV20-1 and TRBJ1-2; D uncertain. The CDR3 extends over 13 amino acids. V lost 5 bases to trimming and J lost 3 bases, with 13 bases between them. From germline, CDR1 is DFQATT and CDR2 SNEGSKA (reference sequence).

The chain links TRBV20-1 to TRBJ1-6; D ambiguous. Trimming left V 0 bases short and J 8 bases short, with 8 bases between. This CDR3 spans 13 amino acids. The germline gives CDR1 DFQATT, CDR2 SNEGSKA (reference sequence). The CDR3 DNA sequence: TGCAGTGCTAGAGATAGGGCGGATTCACCCCTCCACTTT. Translated, it gives CSARDRADSPLHF.

This clonotype was detected only a few times. The V call is TRBV5-1, the J call TRBJ1-2; possibly TRBD1 for D (5 bases). This CDR3 spans 14 amino acids. The germline V gene has CDR1 SGHRS and CDR2 YFSETQ. V lost 0 bases and J 7 bases, leaving 13 bases between the germline ends. In DNA form, the CDR3 reads TGCGCCAGCAGCTTGGAGCTGGGGCCTGGTGGCTACACCTTC. This encodes CASSLELGPGGYTF.

The chain links TRBV7-9 to TRBJ2-1; 15 nucleotides agree with TRBD2. Losses at the gene ends were 5 bases for V and 7 bases for J; bases not matched to a gene: 12. The CDR3 consists of 18 residues. CDR1 SEHNR and CDR2 FQNEAQ come from the germline V gene (reference sequence). The CDR3 bases are TGTGCCAGCAGCCGTGTAGGGACTAGCGGGAGGCAGAGGAATGAGCAGTTCTTC. Its translation is CASSRVGTSGRQRNEQFF.

The chain employs TRBV14 and TRBJ2-1; D perhaps matches TRBD1 (6 bases). With 8 bases removed from V and 3 bases from J, the gap between germline ends came to 8 bases. This CDR3 comprises 12 residues. Germline V gene lookup returns CDR1 SGHDN and CDR2 FVKESK. CDR3 in amino acids: CASRDIYNEQFF. CDR3 coding DNA: TGTGCCAGCCGGGACATCTACAATGAGCAGTTCTTC.

This chain joins TRBV18 and TRBJ1-2; D perhaps matches TRBD1 (5 bases). The CDR3 contains 15 residues. V lost 0 bases and J 4 bases, leaving 12 bases between the germline ends. CDR1 and CDR2 from the germline V gene are KGHSH and LQKENI. In DNA form, the CDR3 reads TGTGCCAGCTCACCACCAGGGGTGCGTTCCTATGGCTACACCTTC. Translation gives CASSPPGVRSYGYTF.

This clonotype was counted a few times. J is TRBJ2-1 and V is TRBV11-1; D not certain. The CDR3 loop spans 18 amino acids. CDR1 is SGHAT and CDR2 is FQDESV in the germline V gene (reference sequence). V was trimmed by 2 bases and J by 0 bases, leaving 17 bases between them. CDR3 sequence (DNA): TGTGCCAGCAGCTTAAAAACCGTCCGGGCTAGCTCCTACAATGAGCAGTTCTTC. Translated, it gives CASSLKTVRASSYNEQFF.

The chain combines TRBV6-6 with TRBJ1-5; D is uncertain. Per the germline V gene, CDR1 is MNHNY and CDR2 is SVGAGI (reference sequence). The CDR3 is 15 residues long. The V end was cut by 5 bases, the J end by 4 bases, with 15 bases between. The CDR3 is CASSNTQAGNQPQHF. The DNA of the CDR3 is TGTGCCAGCAGTAACACACAAGCGGGGAATCAGCCCCAGCATTTT.

The chain couples TRBV4-1 to TRBJ1-5; D is ambiguous. V was shortened by 0 bases and J by 2 bases, with 8 bases between the two germline ends. Germline V lookup: CDR1 MGHRA, CDR2 YSYEKL. The CDR3 is 15 residues long. The CDR3 DNA reads as TGCGCCAGCAGCCAAGAATCGGGTGGCAATCAGCCCCAGCATTTT. It specifies CASSQESGGNQPQHF.

The chain is built from TRBV7-8 and TRBJ2-7, with 7 bases identical to TRBD1. The V segment lost 4 bases and the J segment 3 bases; nucleotides outside the gene matches: 9. Germline CDR1 and CDR2: SGHVS and FQNEAQ. The CDR3 extends over 15 amino acids. The CDR3: CASSSGTESHYEQYF. CDR3 DNA sequence: TGTGCCAGCAGCTCCGGGACAGAGAGTCACTACGAGCAGTACTTC. Filled out from reference TRBV7-8 and TRBJ2-7, the complete variable domain reads GAGVSQSPRYKVAKRGQDVALRCDPISGHVSLFWYQQALGQGPEFLTYFQNEAQLDKSGLPSDRFFAERPEGSVSTLKIQRTQQEDSAVYLCASSSGTESHYEQYFGPGTRLTVT.

This clonotype has a handful of counts. V and J are TRBV30 and TRBJ1-3; TRBD1 agrees at 7 bases. Germline-derived CDR1 and CDR2 are GTSNPN and SVGIG (reference sequence). V shed 8 bases, J shed 0 bases, and the junction held 7 bases outside the gene matches. This CDR3 contains 14 residues. CDR3 region: CAVQQGTSGNTIYF. CDR3 bases: TGTGCCGTACAACAGGGGACCTCTGGAAACACCATATATTTT.

The chain combines TRBV29-1 with TRBJ2-3; 9 positions match TRBD2. Germline CDR1 reads SQVTM; CDR2 reads ANQGSEA. This CDR3 has 17 amino acids. Trimming took 0 bases from V and 2 from J; bases not matched to a gene: 9. The CDR3 coding sequence is TGCAGCGTTGAAGATCTGGTTAGCGGGAGATTCACAGATACGCAGTATTTT. Residues: CSVEDLVSGRFTDTQYF.

This clonotype has a handful of counts. The V and J genes are TRBV16 and TRBJ2-1, with TRBD1 as a possible D gene (6 bases). Trimming stripped 2 bases from V and 4 bases from J, with 6 bases between. CDR3 length: 13 residues. CDR1 KGHSY and CDR2 FQNENV come from the germline V gene. The CDR3 loop is CASSQRGYNEQFF. In DNA form, the CDR3 reads TGTGCCAGCAGCCAAAGGGGGTACAATGAGCAGTTCTTC.

The chain employs TRBV6-1 and TRBJ1-3; 7 nucleotides match TRBD1. V shed 3 bases, J shed 4 bases, and the junction held 9 bases outside the gene matches. Germline CDR1 reads MNHNS; CDR2 reads SASEGT. This CDR3 is 16 amino acids long. The CDR3 nucleotides are TGTGCCAGCAGTGAGCAGACAGGGTCTTACGGAAACACCATATATTTT. Translation: CASSEQTGSYGNTIYF.